The 11 T cell receptor beta chains below come from one sample, sequenced in a study of cytomegalovirus exposure and HLA in healthy donors. The PCR contained 60 Vbeta and 13 Jbeta primers. Sequenced by immunoSEQ multiplex PCR; TCRdb stores in-frame clones only, minus some. The sample includes about 93,000 clones, just over 75% of them seen just once. The sample comprised PBMCs. These receptors all come from a man younger than 45 in good health and CMV-seronegative.

V is TRBV13 and J is TRBJ2-5, with no clear D. The germline gives CDR1 PRHDT, CDR2 FYEKMQ (reference sequence). This CDR3 is built from 12 residues. Trimming took off 5 bases at V and 4 bases at J, with 8 bases between the two ends. The CDR3 loop reads CASSPYPETQYF. The CDR3 coding sequence is TGTGCCAGCAGCCCCTATCCAGAGACCCAGTACTTC.

This clone has only a few counts. The chain carries TRBV9 and TRBJ2-5; TRBD2 matches 11 bases. The junction had 5 bases not matched to a gene; V was cut back by 6 bases and J by 4 bases. CDR3 length: 14 residues. CDR1 is SGDLS and CDR2 is YYNGEE in the germline V gene. Written as DNA, the CDR3 is TGTGCCAGCAACATAGCGGGAGGGCGAGAGACCCAGTACTTC. Translating gives CASNIAGGRETQYF.

This clone has only a few counts. The chain uses TRBV11-2 and TRBJ1-3, with D possibly TRBD1 on 5 matching bases. Looked up from germline, CDR1 is SGHAT and CDR2 is FQNNGV. V lost 5 bases and J lost 3, with 17 bases in between. The CDR3 runs 16 residues. CDR3 in amino acids: CASSPSAGTIGNTIYF. The CDR3, as DNA: TGTGCCAGCAGCCCAAGTGCGGGGACTATTGGAAACACCATATATTTT.

This clone was seen more than once but under ten times. CDR3 nucleotides: TGTGCCAGCAGCGTAGAGGGGGGGAACTATGGCTACACCTTC. This gives the protein CASSVEGGNYGYTF. The rearrangement uses TRBV9 and TRBJ1-2; D is perhaps TRBD1 (6 bases). This CDR3 is built from 14 residues. V shed 0 bases and J shed 2 bases, with 8 bases lying between them. Germline assignment: CDR1 SGDLS and CDR2 YYNGEE.

The CDR3 DNA follows: TGTGCCAGCAACCCCGCGGGCCGGTCCTACGAGCAGTACTTC. This encodes CASNPAGRSYEQYF. The chain combines TRBV25-1 with TRBJ2-7, with D tentatively TRBD2 (5 bases). CDR3 length equals 14 residues. The germline V and J ends were trimmed by 7 bases and 1 base, with 14 bases remaining between them. Germline V gene data show CDR1 as MGHDK and CDR2 as SYGVNS.

This clone occurred a few times. The J gene is TRBJ1-1, the V gene TRBV11-1, with TRBD1 matching 7 bases. The CDR3 is 14 residues long. V dropped 6 bases and J dropped 5; count of bases not matched to a gene: 9. Germline values: CDR1 SGHAT, CDR2 FQDESV (reference sequence). The CDR3 loop is CASSQLTGDTEAFF. In DNA form, the CDR3 reads TGTGCCAGCAGTCAACTTACAGGGGATACTGAAGCTTTCTTT. The whole variable domain, remainder taken from reference TRBV11-1 and TRBJ1-1, is EAEVAQSPRYKITEKSQAVAFWCDPISGHATLYWYRQILGQGPELLVQFQDESVVDDSQLPKDRFSAERLKGVDSTLKIQPAELGDSAMYLCASSQLTGDTEAFFGQGTRLTVV.

The CDR3 bases are TGTGCCAGCAGATCACAGGGTTATGTGCCCCAGCATTTT. Its translation is CASRSQGYVPQHF. The J gene is TRBJ1-5, the V gene TRBV6-1; D may be TRBD1 (6 bases). The CDR3 extends over 13 amino acids. Germline CDR1 MNHNS, CDR2 SASEGT. Trimming shortened V by 6 bases and J by 9 bases, and 15 bases separated the two germline ends.

The rearrangement uses TRBV7-7 and TRBJ2-2; 11 nucleotides match TRBD2. J lost 4 bases, V lost 4 bases, and 8 bases had no gene match. In germline, CDR1 is SSHAT, CDR2 FNYEAQ (reference sequence). The CDR3 is 17 amino acids. In DNA, the CDR3 is TGTGCCAGCAGCTCATCTGTAGCGGGGGGGCGCACCGGGGAGCTGTTTTTT. Translated: CASSSSVAGGRTGELFF.

V and J are TRBV4-1 and TRBJ1-2; possible D gene TRBD1, 5 bases. This CDR3 spans 16 amino acids. V lost 0 bases, J lost 0 bases, and 11 bases lay in between. Per germline, CDR1 MGHRA and CDR2 YSYEKL. CDR3 sequence reads: CASSQEGQVPNYGYTF. The DNA of the CDR3 is TGCGCCAGCAGCCAAGAGGGGCAGGTCCCTAACTATGGCTACACCTTC.

V and J are TRBV29-1 and TRBJ2-7; perhaps TRBD1 as D (5 bases). V shed 2 bases and J shed 3 bases, with 8 bases lying between them. Germline loops: CDR1 SQVTM, CDR2 ANQGSEA. The CDR3 loop spans 12 amino acids. The CDR3 nucleotides are TGCAGCGTTGAACAGGGAAGCTACGAGCAGTACTTC. Its translation is CSVEQGSYEQYF.

This chain joins TRBV4-3 and TRBJ2-3; D is uncertain. CDR1 and CDR2 from the germline V gene are LGHNA and YSLEER. The V end was cut by 1 base, the J end by 0 bases, with 5 bases between. This CDR3 contains 14 residues. CDR3 loop: CASSQGRSTDTQYF. The CDR3 nucleotides are TGCGCCAGCAGCCAAGGCAGAAGCACAGATACGCAGTATTTT.